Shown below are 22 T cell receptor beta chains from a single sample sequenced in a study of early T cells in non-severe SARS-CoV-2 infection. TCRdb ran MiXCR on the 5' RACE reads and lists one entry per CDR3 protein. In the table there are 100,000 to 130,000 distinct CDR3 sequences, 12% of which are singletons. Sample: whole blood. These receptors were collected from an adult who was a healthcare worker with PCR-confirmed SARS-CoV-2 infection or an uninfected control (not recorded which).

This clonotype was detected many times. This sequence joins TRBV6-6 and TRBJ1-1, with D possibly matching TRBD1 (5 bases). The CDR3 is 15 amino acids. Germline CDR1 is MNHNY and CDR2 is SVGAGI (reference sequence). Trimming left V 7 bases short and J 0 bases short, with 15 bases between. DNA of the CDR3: TGTGCCAGCACCTTTCTGGGGGTAATGAACACTGAAGCTTTCTTT. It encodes CASTFLGVMNTEAFF.

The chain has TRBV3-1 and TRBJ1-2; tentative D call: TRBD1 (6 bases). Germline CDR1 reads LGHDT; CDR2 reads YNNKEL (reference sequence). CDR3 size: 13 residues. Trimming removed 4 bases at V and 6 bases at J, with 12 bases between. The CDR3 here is CASSLTGRNGYTF. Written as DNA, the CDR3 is TGTGCCAGCAGCCTGACAGGAAGAAATGGCTACACCTTC.

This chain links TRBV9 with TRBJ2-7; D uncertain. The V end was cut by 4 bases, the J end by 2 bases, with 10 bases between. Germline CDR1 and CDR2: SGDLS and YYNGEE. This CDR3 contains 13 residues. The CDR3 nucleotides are TGTGCCAGCAGCCCCATCGACACCTACGAGCAGTACTTC. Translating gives CASSPIDTYEQYF. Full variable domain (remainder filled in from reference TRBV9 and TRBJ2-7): DSGVTQTPKHLITATGQRVTLRCSPRSGDLSVYWYQQSLDQGLQFLIQYYNGEERAKGNILERFSAQQFPDLHSELNLSSLELGDSALYFCASSPIDTYEQYFGPGTRLTVT.

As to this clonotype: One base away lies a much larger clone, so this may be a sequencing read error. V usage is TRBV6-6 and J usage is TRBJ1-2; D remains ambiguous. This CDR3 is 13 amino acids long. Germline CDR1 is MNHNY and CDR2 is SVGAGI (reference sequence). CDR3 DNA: TGTGCCAGCAGACCGGCAAACACCTATGGCTACTCCTTC. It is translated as CASRPANTYGYSF.

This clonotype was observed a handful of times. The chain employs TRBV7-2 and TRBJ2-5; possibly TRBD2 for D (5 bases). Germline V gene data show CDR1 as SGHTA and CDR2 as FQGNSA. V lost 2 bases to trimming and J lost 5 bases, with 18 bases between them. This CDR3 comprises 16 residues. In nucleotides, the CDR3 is TGTGCCAGCAGCTTAAACCGGGGAATATACTCCGAGACCCAGTACTTC. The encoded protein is CASSLNRGIYSETQYF.

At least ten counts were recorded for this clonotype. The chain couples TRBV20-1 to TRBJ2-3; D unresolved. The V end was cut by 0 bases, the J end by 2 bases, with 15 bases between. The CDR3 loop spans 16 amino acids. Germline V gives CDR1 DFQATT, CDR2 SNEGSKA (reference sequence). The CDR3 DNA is TGCAGTGCTAGAGATCTGGCCATTCGTCACACAGATACGCAGTATTTT. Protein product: CSARDLAIRHTDTQYF.

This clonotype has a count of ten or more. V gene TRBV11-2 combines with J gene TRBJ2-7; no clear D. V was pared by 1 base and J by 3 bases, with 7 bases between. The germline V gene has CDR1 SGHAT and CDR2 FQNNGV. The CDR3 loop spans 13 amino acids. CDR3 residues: CASSLVPGYEQYF. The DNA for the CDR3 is TGTGCCAGCAGCTTAGTCCCTGGCTACGAGCAGTACTTC.

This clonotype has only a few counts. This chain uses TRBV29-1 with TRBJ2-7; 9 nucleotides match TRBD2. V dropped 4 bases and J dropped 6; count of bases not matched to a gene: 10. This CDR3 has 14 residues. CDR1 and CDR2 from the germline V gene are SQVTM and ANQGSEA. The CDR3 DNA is TGCAGCGTTGGGGGGGTAGCGGGAGCTTCCGAGCAGTACTTC. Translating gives CSVGGVAGASEQYF.

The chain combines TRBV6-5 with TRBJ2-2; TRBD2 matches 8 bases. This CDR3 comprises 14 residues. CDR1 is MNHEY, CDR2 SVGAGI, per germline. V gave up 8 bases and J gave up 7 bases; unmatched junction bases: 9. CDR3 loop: CASGRGRKDGELFF. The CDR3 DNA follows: TGTGCCAGCGGGCGCGGGAGGAAGGACGGGGAGCTGTTTTTT.

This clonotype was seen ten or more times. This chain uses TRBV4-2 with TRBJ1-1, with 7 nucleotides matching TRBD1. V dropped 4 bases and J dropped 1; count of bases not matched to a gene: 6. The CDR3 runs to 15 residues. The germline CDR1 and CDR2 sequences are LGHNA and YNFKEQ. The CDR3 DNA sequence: TGTGCCAGCAGCCCAGGGGGGAATGGGAACACTGAAGCTTTCTTT. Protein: CASSPGGNGNTEAFF.

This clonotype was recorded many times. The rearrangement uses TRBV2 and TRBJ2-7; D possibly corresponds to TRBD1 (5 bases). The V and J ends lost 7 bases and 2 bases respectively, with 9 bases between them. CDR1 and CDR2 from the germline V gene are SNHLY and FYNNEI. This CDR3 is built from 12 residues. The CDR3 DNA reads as TGTGCCAGCATGGACATTACCTACGAGCAGTACTTC. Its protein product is CASMDITYEQYF.

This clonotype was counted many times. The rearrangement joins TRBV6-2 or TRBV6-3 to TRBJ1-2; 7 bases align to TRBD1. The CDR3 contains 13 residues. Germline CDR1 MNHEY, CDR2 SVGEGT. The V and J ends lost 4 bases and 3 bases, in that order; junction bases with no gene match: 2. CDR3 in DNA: TGTGCCAGCAGTTGGGACAGACACTATGGCTACACCTTC. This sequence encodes CASSWDRHYGYTF.

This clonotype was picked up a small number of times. The CDR3 region has the DNA TGCAGCGGGGGGGGGCCCCTAAACACTGAAGCTTTCTTT. Translating it yields CSGGGPLNTEAFF. The V and J genes are TRBV20-1 and TRBJ1-1; TRBD1 is a possible D gene (6 bases). Germline V lookup: CDR1 DFQATT, CDR2 SNEGSKA (reference sequence). The CDR3 covers 13 residues.

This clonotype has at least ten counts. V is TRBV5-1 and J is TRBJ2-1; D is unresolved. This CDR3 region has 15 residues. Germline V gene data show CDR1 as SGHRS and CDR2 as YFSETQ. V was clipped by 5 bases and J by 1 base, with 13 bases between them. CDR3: CASRLTTESYNEQFF. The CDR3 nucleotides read TGCGCCAGCAGGCTAACGACGGAGTCCTACAATGAGCAGTTCTTC.

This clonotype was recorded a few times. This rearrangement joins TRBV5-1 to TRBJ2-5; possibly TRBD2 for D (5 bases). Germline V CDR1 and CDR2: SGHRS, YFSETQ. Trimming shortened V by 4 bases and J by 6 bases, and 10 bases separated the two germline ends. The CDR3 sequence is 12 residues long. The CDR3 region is CASSGESKTQYF. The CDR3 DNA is TGCGCCAGCAGCGGGGAGTCGAAGACCCAGTACTTC.

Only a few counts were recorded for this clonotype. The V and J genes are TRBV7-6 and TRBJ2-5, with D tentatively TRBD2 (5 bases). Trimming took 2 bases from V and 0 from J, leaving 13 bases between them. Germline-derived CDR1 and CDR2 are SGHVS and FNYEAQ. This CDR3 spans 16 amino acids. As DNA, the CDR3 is TGTGCCAGCAGCTTAAGCCCGGGGATGTACCAAGAGACCCAGTACTTC. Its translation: CASSLSPGMYQETQYF.

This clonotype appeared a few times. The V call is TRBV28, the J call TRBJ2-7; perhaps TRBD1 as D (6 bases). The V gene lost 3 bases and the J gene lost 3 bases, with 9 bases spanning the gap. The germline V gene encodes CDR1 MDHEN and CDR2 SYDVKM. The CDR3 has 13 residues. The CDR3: CASSLVRGYEQYF. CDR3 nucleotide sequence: TGTGCCAGCAGTTTGGTCAGGGGCTACGAGCAGTACTTC.

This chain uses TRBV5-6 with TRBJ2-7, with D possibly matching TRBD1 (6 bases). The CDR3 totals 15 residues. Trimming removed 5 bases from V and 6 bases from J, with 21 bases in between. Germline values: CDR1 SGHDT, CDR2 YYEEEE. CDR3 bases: TGTGCCAGCAGGACGCTGGACAGCCCCCTGACCGAGCAGTACTTC. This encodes CASRTLDSPLTEQYF.

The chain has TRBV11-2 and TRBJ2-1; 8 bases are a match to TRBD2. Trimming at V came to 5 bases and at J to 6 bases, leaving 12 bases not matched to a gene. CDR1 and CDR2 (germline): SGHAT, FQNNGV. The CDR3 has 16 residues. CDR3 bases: TGTGCCAGCAGCACAATAAGCGGGAGACTGGGCAATGAGCAGTTCTTC. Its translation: CASSTISGRLGNEQFF.

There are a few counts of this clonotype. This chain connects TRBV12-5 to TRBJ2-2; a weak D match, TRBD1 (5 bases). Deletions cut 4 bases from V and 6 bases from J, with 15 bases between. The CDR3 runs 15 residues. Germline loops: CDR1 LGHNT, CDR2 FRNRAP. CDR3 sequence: CASGSQGPRAGELFF. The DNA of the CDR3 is TGTGCTAGTGGTTCTCAGGGTCCTCGCGCCGGGGAGCTGTTTTTT.

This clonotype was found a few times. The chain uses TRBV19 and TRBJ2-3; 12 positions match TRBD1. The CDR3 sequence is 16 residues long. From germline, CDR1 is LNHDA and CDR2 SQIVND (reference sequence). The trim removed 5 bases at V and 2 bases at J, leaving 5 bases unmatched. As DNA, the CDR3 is TGTGCCAGTAGTGCCCGGGACAGGGGGCACACAGATACGCAGTATTTT. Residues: CASSARDRGHTDTQYF.

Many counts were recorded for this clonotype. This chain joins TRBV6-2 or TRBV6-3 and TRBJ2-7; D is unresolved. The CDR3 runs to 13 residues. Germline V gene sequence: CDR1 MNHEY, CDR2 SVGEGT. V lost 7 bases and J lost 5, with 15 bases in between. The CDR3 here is CASTDGWSNEQYF. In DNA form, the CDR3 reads TGTGCCAGCACCGATGGGTGGTCCAACGAGCAGTACTTC.